The 23 T cell receptor beta chains below come from one sample, sequenced in a study of blood T cell repertoires in COVID-19 (dated by TCRdb to the early 2020s). Receptors were amplified or captured by the immunoSEQ multiplex PCR assay. Sourced from immuneACCESS, this table was stored by TCRdb with only in-frame sequences that have V and J called. A share of the clones is absent; for the studies checked, an unresolved V gene accounts for under half, and the remainder has no known explanation. The sample includes 400,000 or so clones, with over 75% observed a single time. 2% to 2.5% of the sample is in the top ten clones. Sequenced: PBMCs or T cells enriched from blood (not recorded which). The receptors shown here come from a woman aged 35 to 49 with acute COVID-19.

Comment on this clone: Distinct nucleotide sequences in the sample also encode this CDR3. In DNA, the CDR3 is TGTGCCAGCAGTGAGGGCAGATCAAATTCACCCCTCCACTTT. Its protein is CASSEGRSNSPLHF. This chain connects TRBV2 to TRBJ1-6; D is unclear. Germline V gene data show CDR1 as SNHLY and CDR2 as FYNNEI. Trimming pared 3 bases from V and 7 bases from J, leaving 10 bases between. CDR3 length: 14 amino acids.

This chain uses TRBV5-4 with TRBJ2-7, with 7 positions matching TRBD1. The germline V gene has CDR1 SGHNT and CDR2 YYREEE (reference sequence). With V trimmed by 3 bases and J by 7 bases, 10 bases remained unmatched. The CDR3 sequence is 14 residues long. The DNA of the CDR3 is TGTGCCAGCAGCTGGCAAGACAGGGTATGGGAGCAGTACTTC. Encoded protein: CASSWQDRVWEQYF.

The chain couples TRBV5-1 to TRBJ1-1; 7 nucleotides align to TRBD1. Unmatched junction bases numbered 10, after V lost 3 bases and J lost 5 bases. CDR1 and CDR2 from the germline V gene are SGHRS and YFSETQ. This CDR3 comprises 15 residues. The CDR3 spells CASSSVIDRETEAFF. CDR3 sequence (DNA): TGCGCCAGCAGCTCGGTTATCGACAGGGAAACTGAAGCTTTCTTT.

The CDR3 sequence: CASSPGGVQFF. In DNA form, the CDR3 reads TGTGCCAGCAGCCCGGGGGGGGTACAGTTCTTC. The gene calls are TRBV12-3 or TRBV12-4 and TRBJ2-1; 8 bases map to TRBD2. This CDR3 is built from 11 residues. V shed 6 bases, J shed 13 bases, and the junction held 5 bases outside the gene matches.

The chain carries TRBV11-2 and TRBJ2-7, with 7 bases fitting TRBD1. CDR3 size: 14 residues. The ends lost 4 bases at V and 4 bases at J; junction bases unmatched: 7. Germline loops: CDR1 SGHAT, CDR2 FQNNGV. The CDR3 DNA follows: TGTGCCAGCAGCTACCGGGACAGCAAATACGAGCAGTACTTC. Translated: CASSYRDSKYEQYF.

V is TRBV5-1 and J is TRBJ2-3; 11 bases line up with TRBD2. CDR1 and CDR2 from the germline V gene are SGHRS and YFSETQ. Losses at the gene ends were 4 bases for V and 6 bases for J; bases not matched to a gene: 7. The CDR3 runs to 15 residues. CDR3 protein: CASSLAGGIRDTQYF. CDR3 coding DNA: TGCGCCAGCAGCCTAGCGGGGGGTATTCGGGATACGCAGTATTTT.

This rearrangement joins TRBV7-9 to TRBJ2-7, with 7 bases aligning to TRBD1. V was clipped by 2 bases and J by 6 bases; unmatched bases: 10. The germline gives CDR1 SEHNR, CDR2 FQNEAQ (reference sequence). The CDR3 sequence is 15 residues long. The CDR3 DNA is TGTGCCAGCAGCTTACGAACAGGGGTGAAGGGCGAGCAGTACTTC. It specifies CASSLRTGVKGEQYF.

V gene TRBV21-1 combines with J gene TRBJ2-7; the table names TRBD2, a call not compared with the DNA. TRBV21-1 is assigned pseudogene status. CDR3 length: 17 amino acids. The chain's CDR3 is CASSLWTSGGSSYEQYF. CDR3 sequence (DNA): TGTGCCAGCAGCTTGTGGACTAGCGGGGGGAGCTCCTACGAGCAGTACTTC.

Here the CDR3 reads CASSYSVGTNTEAFF. CDR3 sequence (DNA): TGTGCCAGCAGTTACTCCGTAGGGACAAACACTGAAGCTTTCTTT. J is TRBJ1-1 and V is TRBV6-5, with D perhaps TRBD1 (6 bases). The CDR3 has 15 residues. V was clipped by 0 bases and J by 2 bases, with 10 bases between them. Germline lookup yields CDR1 MNHEY and CDR2 SVGAGI.

The chain uses TRBV19 and TRBJ1-2, with a possible D match to TRBD1 (6 bases). V was pared by 6 bases and J by 7 bases, with 15 bases between. CDR3 length equals 13 residues. From germline, CDR1 is LNHDA and CDR2 SQIVND (reference sequence). The CDR3 sequence: CASSPARGFGYTF. DNA of the CDR3: TGTGCCAGTAGCCCCGCCAGGGGATTTGGCTACACCTTC.

The genes are TRBV6-5 and TRBJ1-5; TRBD1 agrees at 10 bases. The CDR3 totals 15 residues. In germline, CDR1 is MNHEY, CDR2 SVGAGI. With 5 bases clipped from V and 4 bases from J, the junction kept 5 bases outside the gene matches. The CDR3 region has the DNA TGTGCCAGCAGTCAGGGACAGGGGAGAAATCAGCCCCAGCATTTT. Encoded protein: CASSQGQGRNQPQHF.

The CDR3 loop is CASSFRTKRGQGAEQFF. In nucleotides, the CDR3 is TGCGCCAGCAGCTTCCGGACTAAAAGGGGGCAGGGTGCTGAGCAGTTCTTC. This chain uses TRBV5-1 with TRBJ2-1; a possible D gene is TRBD1 (7 bases). The CDR3 has 17 residues. V lost 2 bases, J lost 9 bases, and 24 bases lay in between. Germline CDR1 is SGHRS and CDR2 is YFSETQ.

The chain combines TRBV24-1 with TRBJ2-5; 10 bases match TRBD1. J lost 5 bases, V lost 3 bases, and 5 bases had no gene match. CDR3 length: 15 residues. From germline, CDR1 is KGHDR and CDR2 SFDVKD. The DNA for the CDR3 is TGTGCCACCAGTGATCCGGACAGGGGGAAGGAGACCCAGTACTTC. Its protein is CATSDPDRGKETQYF.

The chain carries TRBV18 and TRBJ2-6, with 7 nucleotides matching TRBD1. CDR1 and CDR2 from the germline V gene are KGHSH and LQKENI. The junction had 5 bases not matched to a gene; V was cut back by 6 bases and J by 0 bases. This CDR3 is built from 16 residues. The CDR3 region is CASSRQGPSGANVLTF. Here the CDR3 DNA reads TGTGCCAGCTCTAGACAGGGCCCCTCTGGGGCCAACGTCCTGACTTTC. The full variable domain, with the rest looked up from reference TRBV18 and TRBJ2-6, is NAGVMQNPRHLVRRRGQEARLRCSPMKGHSHVYWYRQLPEEGLKFMVYLQKENIIDESGMPKERFSAEFPKEGPSILRIQQVVRGDSAAYFCASSRQGPSGANVLTFGAGSRLTVL.

The J gene is TRBJ2-7, the V gene TRBV6-1; TRBD1 aligns across 9 bases. J lost 1 base, V lost 2 bases, and 3 bases had no gene match. This CDR3 is built from 15 residues. Germline loops: CDR1 MNHNS, CDR2 SASEGT. CDR3 sequence (DNA): TGTGCCAGCAGTGAACGGGGACAGGGTTCCTACGAGCAGTACTTC. Its protein is CASSERGQGSYEQYF.

The chain employs TRBV27 and TRBJ2-2, with D hard to call. V shed 6 bases and J shed 6 bases, with 11 bases lying between them. Germline V gives CDR1 MNHEY, CDR2 SMNVEV (reference sequence). The CDR3 spans 13 residues. The CDR3 protein is CASSPFEAGELFF. The CDR3 bases are TGTGCCAGCAGCCCCTTCGAGGCCGGGGAGCTGTTTTTT.

The rearrangement uses TRBV5-1 and TRBJ1-1; perhaps TRBD1 as D (5 bases). The CDR3 spans 13 residues. Per the germline V gene, CDR1 is SGHRS and CDR2 is YFSETQ. Trimming removed 5 bases from V and 5 bases from J, with 13 bases in between. In nucleotides, the CDR3 is TGCGCCAGCAGGACCGTTAGGGGAACTGAAGCTTTCTTT. Amino acids: CASRTVRGTEAFF.

This clone was observed a handful of times. This chain uses TRBV5-4 with TRBJ1-1; the D gene is possibly TRBD1 (6 bases). V lost 3 bases to trimming and J lost 7 bases, with 19 bases between them. The CDR3 spans 15 residues. Germline-derived CDR1 and CDR2 are SGHNT and YYREEE (reference sequence). CDR3 sequence reads: CASSYLEDRRVEAFF. As DNA, the CDR3 is TGTGCCAGCAGCTATCTAGAGGACAGACGGGTTGAAGCTTTCTTT.

There are a few counts of this clone. The chain is built from TRBV6-5 and TRBJ2-2; D possibly corresponds to TRBD1 (6 bases). The CDR3 is made up of 15 amino acids. V was cut by 5 bases and J by 2 bases, with 12 bases left in between. Looked up from germline, CDR1 is MNHEY and CDR2 is SVGAGI. The DNA for the CDR3 is TGTGCCAGCAGTAACGACAGGCCTAACACCGGGGAGCTGTTTTTT. Its translation: CASSNDRPNTGELFF.

The chain combines TRBV7-6 with TRBJ2-7; no definite D call. CDR3 length: 13 residues. CDR1 SGHVS and CDR2 FNYEAQ come from the germline V gene. The V end lost 1 base, the J end lost 4 bases, and 8 bases lay between the germline ends. The DNA of the CDR3 is TGTGCCAGCAGCTTAGACGGCAGGTACGAGCAGTACTTC. It specifies CASSLDGRYEQYF.

This clone was recorded once. The V call is TRBV3-1 (or the pseudogene TRBV3-2), the J call TRBJ2-7, with TRBD1 matching 7 bases. Per germline, CDR1 LGHDT and CDR2 YNNKEL (reference sequence). V was pared by 2 bases and J by 0 bases, with 7 bases of the junction left unmatched. The CDR3 is 16 residues long. CDR3 DNA sequence: TGTGCCAGCAGCCAAATCCCGGGACAGACCTCCTACGAGCAGTACTTC. It is translated as CASSQIPGQTSYEQYF.

The rearrangement joins TRBV7-2 to TRBJ2-7; TRBD2 might be the D (7 bases). The CDR3 sequence is 18 residues long. The germline V and J ends were trimmed by 1 base and 4 bases, with 23 bases remaining between them. Germline lookup yields CDR1 SGHTA and CDR2 FQGNSA. CDR3 sequence: CASSLESPRGGLIYEQYF. The CDR3 bases are TGTGCCAGCAGCTTAGAGTCCCCCCGCGGGGGCCTTATTTACGAGCAGTACTTC.

V and J are TRBV25-1 and TRBJ2-7, with D perhaps matching TRBD2 (7 bases). The CDR3 contains 15 residues. V lost 1 base to trimming and J lost 2 bases, with 12 bases between them. Germline lookup yields CDR1 MGHDK and CDR2 SYGVNS. In DNA, the CDR3 is TGTGCCAGCAGTGAATTTGGGGGGGCAGCCTACGAGCAGTACTTC. It specifies CASSEFGGAAYEQYF.